Shown below are 20 T cell receptor beta chains from a single sample sequenced in a study of human T cells and chemical hapten exposure. Single cDNA molecules in the library carried unique molecular identifiers attached during preparation. TCRdb itself ran the reads through MiXCR, one entry per CDR3 protein. The table records about 120,000 distinct CDR3 sequences, around 8.5% of them present only once. Whole blood, unfractionated, served as the material for total RNA extraction. Input material: whole blood. These receptors all stem from a human donor in good health. Some clones in this sample may be carry-over from other donors' samples.

The rearrangement joins TRBV20-1 to TRBJ2-3, with 12 bases aligning to TRBD2. The CDR3 is 17 residues long. The trim removed 1 base at V and 7 bases at J, leaving 12 bases unmatched. The germline V gene has CDR1 DFQATT and CDR2 SNEGSKA (reference sequence). CDR3 in amino acids: CSARALLAGGPMNTQYF. The CDR3 DNA reads as TGCAGTGCTAGAGCCCTTCTAGCGGGAGGGCCGATGAATACGCAGTATTTT.

This clonotype was seen a few times. V and J are TRBV20-1 and TRBJ2-7; maybe TRBD1 (5 bases). Germline values: CDR1 DFQATT, CDR2 SNEGSKA (reference sequence). CDR3 size: 10 residues. Trimming pared 3 bases from V and 6 bases from J, leaving 6 bases between. The CDR3 spells CSASRVEQYF. The CDR3 nucleotides read TGCAGTGCTAGCAGGGTCGAGCAGTACTTC.

The V call is TRBV19, the J call TRBJ2-7; 7 bases are shared with TRBD1. The CDR3 consists of 13 residues. CDR1 and CDR2 (germline): LNHDA, SQIVND (reference sequence). The V gene end was trimmed by 3 bases and the J gene end by 3 bases; junction bases not matched to a gene: 2. In DNA form, the CDR3 reads TGTGCCAGTAGTATTGACAGGGACTACGAGCAGTACTTC. Translation gives CASSIDRDYEQYF.

The chain employs TRBV3-1 and TRBJ2-7, with D tentatively TRBD2 (6 bases). Per germline, CDR1 LGHDT and CDR2 YNNKEL (reference sequence). V was shortened by 4 bases and J by 7 bases, with 20 bases between the two germline ends. The CDR3 contains 15 residues. CDR3 in amino acids: CASSLLATGLGEQYF. CDR3 DNA sequence: TGTGCCAGCAGCCTTCTAGCGACGGGGCTCGGGGAGCAGTACTTC.

The gene calls are TRBV18 and TRBJ2-5; no clear D. V was trimmed by 3 bases and J by 3 bases, leaving 11 bases between them. Germline V gene sequence: CDR1 KGHSH, CDR2 LQKENI. The CDR3 extends over 14 amino acids. For the CDR3, the DNA is TGTGCCAGCTCACCCCGGCCGAGCGAAGAGACCCAGTACTTC. Its protein product is CASSPRPSEETQYF.

This clonotype was picked up a small number of times. The chain is built from TRBV2 and TRBJ2-7; possible D gene TRBD1, 5 bases. The CDR3 extends over 13 amino acids. CDR1 SNHLY and CDR2 FYNNEI come from the germline V gene. V dropped 6 bases and J dropped 0 bases, with 9 bases sitting between them. The CDR3 sequence is CASRADSSYEQYF. CDR3 nucleotides: TGTGCCAGCAGGGCAGACAGCTCCTACGAGCAGTACTTC.

This clonotype was counted at least ten times. The rearrangement links TRBV20-1 to TRBJ1-2, with D possibly being TRBD1 (5 bases). CDR1 is DFQATT, CDR2 SNEGSKA, per germline (reference sequence). V lost 3 bases and J 5 bases, leaving 13 bases between the germline ends. The length of the CDR3 is 13 residues. The CDR3 loop reads CSARDILLYGYTF. In DNA form, the CDR3 reads TGCAGTGCTAGGGACATCCTGTTGTATGGCTACACCTTC.

This clonotype occurred many times. It is likely a read error: a sequence one base away is far more abundant. J is TRBJ2-5 and V is TRBV7-9; TRBD1 aligns across 8 bases. V dropped 6 bases and J dropped 3; count of bases not matched to a gene: 0. The CDR3 is made up of 12 amino acids. Germline CDR1 and CDR2: SEHNR and FQNEAQ (reference sequence). The CDR3 is CASRDREETQYF. CDR3 bases: TGTGCCAGCAGGGACAGGGAAGAGACCCAGTACTTC.

The gene calls are TRBV7-8 and TRBJ2-5; 11 bases map to TRBD2. Germline V gene lookup returns CDR1 SGHVS and CDR2 FQNEAQ. Unmatched junction bases numbered 9, after V lost 4 bases and J lost 5 bases. The CDR3 runs 16 residues. CDR3 region: CASSSPVSGGGETQYF. The CDR3 nucleotides are TGTGCCAGCAGCTCTCCCGTTAGCGGGGGGGGGGAGACCCAGTACTTC.

This clonotype was counted ten times or more. This chain connects TRBV4-3 to TRBJ2-7, with 10 bases matching TRBD1. Germline trimming cut 1 base from V and 4 bases from J; bases unmatched to any gene: 1. CDR1 and CDR2 from the germline V gene are LGHNA and YSLEER. This CDR3 has 14 residues. The CDR3 sequence: CASSQGQGAYEQYF. For the CDR3, the DNA is TGCGCCAGCAGCCAAGGACAGGGGGCTTACGAGCAGTACTTC.

This clonotype occurred many times. The chain employs TRBV12-3 or TRBV12-4 and TRBJ1-5, with D possibly matching TRBD1 (6 bases). V lost 7 bases to trimming and J lost 2 bases, with 24 bases between them. The CDR3 is made up of 18 amino acids. The DNA for the CDR3 is TGTGCCAGCACCTTAAGGCCTTTACAGGGAGGAGGCAATCAGCCCCAGCATTTT. It specifies CASTLRPLQGGGNQPQHF.

The genes are TRBV2 and TRBJ2-5; D uncertain. Per germline, CDR1 SNHLY and CDR2 FYNNEI. V gave up 8 bases and J gave up 5 bases, with 15 bases separating them. CDR3 length equals 13 residues. The CDR3 DNA is TGTGCCAGCGGATCGGTCCCGCGGGAGACCCAGTACTTC. It yields the protein CASGSVPRETQYF.

There are many counts of this clonotype. The rearrangement joins TRBV5-1 to TRBJ1-5, with D unresolved. The ends were cut back, 0 bases at V and 0 bases at J, with 4 bases in the middle. The CDR3 spans 14 residues. The germline gives CDR1 SGHRS, CDR2 YFSETQ. The CDR3 here is CASSLDDSNQPQHF. The CDR3 DNA reads as TGCGCCAGCAGCTTGGACGATAGCAATCAGCCCCAGCATTTT. Based on the CDR3 plus reference TRBV5-1 and TRBJ1-5, the full variable domain is KAGVTQTPRYLIKTRGQQVTLSCSPISGHRSVSWYQQTPGQGLQFLFEYFSETQRNKGNFPGRFSGRQFSNSRSEMNVSTLELGDSALYLCASSLDDSNQPQHFGDGTRLSIL.

The chain uses TRBV5-1 and TRBJ2-5, with 9 bases lining up with TRBD2. Germline values: CDR1 SGHRS, CDR2 YFSETQ. This CDR3 region has 17 residues. The V gene end was trimmed by 4 bases and the J gene end by 3 bases; junction bases not matched to a gene: 13. The CDR3 nucleotides read TGCGCCAGCAGCACGGGACTAGCAGCTGCAGCAAAAGAGACCCAGTACTTC. Its protein product is CASSTGLAAAAKETQYF. Combining the CDR3 with reference TRBV5-1 and TRBJ2-5 gives the whole variable domain KAGVTQTPRYLIKTRGQQVTLSCSPISGHRSVSWYQQTPGQGLQFLFEYFSETQRNKGNFPGRFSGRQFSNSRSEMNVSTLELGDSALYLCASSTGLAAAAKETQYFGPGTRLLVL.

This clonotype was recorded at least ten times. The rearrangement joins TRBV12-3 or TRBV12-4 to TRBJ1-3; unclear D gene. The CDR3 is 14 residues long. V was cut by 6 bases and J by 4 bases, with 13 bases left in between. CDR3 nucleotides: TGTGCCAGCAGCCCCGACTCTAGGGGAAACACCATATATTTT. Translating gives CASSPDSRGNTIYF.

This clonotype was recorded a few times. V and J are TRBV18 and TRBJ1-5; D unresolved. V was cut by 2 bases and J by 4 bases, with 9 bases left in between. Germline V CDR1 and CDR2: KGHSH, LQKENI. This CDR3 region has 14 residues. The CDR3 sequence is CASSPVGFNQPQHF. CDR3 sequence (DNA): TGTGCCAGCTCACCAGTGGGTTTTAATCAGCCCCAGCATTTT.

The chain employs TRBV7-6 and TRBJ1-4; 9 bases are a match to TRBD1. Unmatched junction bases numbered 10, after V lost 5 bases and J lost 3 bases. Germline CDR1 SGHVS, CDR2 FNYEAQ. The CDR3 loop spans 17 amino acids. The CDR3 is CASSPLPTGGSNEKLFF. The DNA of the CDR3 is TGTGCCAGCAGCCCTTTACCGACAGGGGGATCTAATGAAAAACTGTTTTTT.

This clonotype has just one count. The chain joins TRBV5-6 to TRBJ2-1; a possible D gene is TRBD1 (5 bases). The germline CDR1 and CDR2 sequences are SGHDT and YYEEEE. The V gene lost 0 bases and the J gene lost 8 bases, with 18 bases spanning the gap. The CDR3 extends over 16 amino acids. The CDR3 nucleotides read TGTGCCAGCAGCTTGGCCGAAGGACCAGGGTTGGATGAGCAGTTCTTC. The encoded protein is CASSLAEGPGLDEQFF.

The table lists this clonotype with a few counts. This chain uses TRBV27 with TRBJ2-2; possibly TRBD2 for D (7 bases). Trimming pared 6 bases from V and 4 bases from J, leaving 15 bases between. Germline CDR1 and CDR2: MNHEY and SMNVEV (reference sequence). The CDR3 covers 15 residues. The CDR3 spells CASRPSGGGTGELFF. Here the CDR3 DNA reads TGTGCCAGCAGGCCCTCGGGGGGCGGCACCGGGGAGCTGTTTTTT.

This clonotype was detected only a few times. The chain is built from TRBV5-6 and TRBJ2-5, with no clear D. This CDR3 region has 12 residues. Germline-derived CDR1 and CDR2 are SGHDT and YYEEEE. Trimming took off 0 bases at V and 8 bases at J, with 8 bases between the two ends. The CDR3 here is CASSLAPYTQYF. The CDR3, as DNA: TGTGCCAGCAGCTTGGCCCCATATACCCAGTACTTC. Looking up the rest from reference TRBV5-6 and TRBJ2-5 gives the full variable domain: DAGVTQSPTHLIKTRGQQVTLRCSPKSGHDTVSWYQQALGQGPQFIFQYYEEEERQRGNFPDRFSGHQFPNYSSELNVNALLLGDSALYLCASSLAPYTQYFGPGTRLLVL.